This T cell receptor beta chain was recovered during a study of PD-L1 blockade in urothelial cancer. Time point described: peripheral blood 6 weeks after treatment start. Patients were diagnosed with urothelial carcinoma, either locally advanced or metastatic. Assay: immunoSEQ multiplex PCR; the TCRdb copy retains only in-frame clones and omits some. In the table there are approximately 50,000 clones, roughly 91% of which are singletons. Sequencing was performed on PBMCs, taken around atezolizumab (anti-PD-L1) treatment. This clonotype was sampled from a man aged 55 to 70 with urothelial cancer.

CDR3 nucleotides: TGTGCCAGCAGTGAAGACACCCCAGCGGGAGGACTTAGGGACGAGCAGTACTTC. This sequence encodes CASSEDTPAGGLRDEQYF. This sequence joins TRBV6-1 and TRBJ2-7, with 9 bases lining up with TRBD2. CDR3 length: 18 residues. Germline assignment: CDR1 MNHNS and CDR2 SASEGT. J gave up 5 bases and V 1 base, and 15 bases lay outside the gene matches.